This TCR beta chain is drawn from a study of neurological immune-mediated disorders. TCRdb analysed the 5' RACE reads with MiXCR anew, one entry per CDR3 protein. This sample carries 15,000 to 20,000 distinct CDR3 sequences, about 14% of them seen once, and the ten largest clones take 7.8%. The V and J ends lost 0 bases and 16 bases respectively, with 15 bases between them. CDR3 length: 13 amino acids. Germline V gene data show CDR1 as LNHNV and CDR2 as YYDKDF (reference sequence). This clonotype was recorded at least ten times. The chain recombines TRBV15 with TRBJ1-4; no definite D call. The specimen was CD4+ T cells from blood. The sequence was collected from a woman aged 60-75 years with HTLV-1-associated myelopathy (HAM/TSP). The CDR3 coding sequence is TGTGCCACCAGCAGAGATAGGGAAAATACCGGGTTTTTT. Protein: CATSRDRENTGFF.